Below, 15 T cell receptor beta chains from the same sample are listed, as sequenced in a study of T cell therapy after organ transplantation (dated by TCRdb to between 2017 and 2020). Their antigen targets remain unknown. The label giving this sample's time point can be read as: 20-29 weeks after completion of therapy. The library was generated by the immunoSEQ multiplex PCR assay. Imported from immuneACCESS, the table was reduced by TCRdb to in-frame sequences with V and J called. These copies leave out some clones; in studies compared against another copy, an unresolved V gene accounts for under half, and the cause of the remainder is not known. The sample data list approximately 3,500 clones, and roughly two thirds of these were observed just once. The ten largest make up under 45% of the sample. Here the sequenced sample was CD8+ T cells from blood, taken after autologous CMV-specific T cell therapy. These receptors were collected from a human patient who had received a solid organ transplant and had CMV disease. Following a transplant, some T lymphocytes may have been derived from the graft donor.

By share of the sample, this clone is large (0.1 to 1%). The chain carries TRBV7-9 and TRBJ2-2; D not certain. The CDR3 extends over 15 amino acids. V lost 4 bases and J lost 6, with 15 bases in between. Germline V gene data show CDR1 as SEHNR and CDR2 as FQNEAQ (reference sequence). CDR3 sequence: CASSSISGVSGELFF. The CDR3 DNA reads TGTGCCAGCAGCTCGATATCTGGGGTATCCGGGGAGCTGTTTTTT.

The chain carries TRBV7-2 and TRBJ2-2; D is perhaps TRBD1 (6 bases). Germline CDR1 SGHTA, CDR2 FQGNSA. CDR3 size: 14 residues. V was trimmed by 6 bases and J by 3 bases, leaving 11 bases between them. Written as DNA, the CDR3 is TGTGCCAGCAGGAGGACAGATTACACCGGGGAGCTGTTTTTT. It codes for CASRRTDYTGELFF.

This clone was seen more than once but under ten times. The chain is built from TRBV27 and TRBJ2-7; TRBD1 aligns across 8 bases. The CDR3 extends over 15 amino acids. The V and J ends lost 6 bases and 4 bases, in that order; junction bases with no gene match: 11. Germline CDR1 is MNHEY and CDR2 is SMNVEV (reference sequence). CDR3 region: CASSLGQGIQYEQYF. Here the CDR3 DNA reads TGTGCCAGCAGCCTCGGACAGGGTATTCAGTACGAGCAGTACTTC.

This sequence joins TRBV4-2 and TRBJ1-2; D unclear. This CDR3 comprises 11 residues. V was shortened by 5 bases and J by 3 bases, with 4 bases between the two germline ends. Germline V lookup: CDR1 LGHNA, CDR2 YNFKEQ. The CDR3 reads CASSLYYGYTF. As DNA, the CDR3 is TGTGCCAGCAGCTTATACTATGGCTACACCTTC.

J is TRBJ2-1 and V is TRBV29-1; 7 nucleotides match TRBD2. Germline V gives CDR1 SQVTM, CDR2 ANQGSEA. With 4 bases clipped from V and 5 bases from J, the junction kept 14 bases outside the gene matches. CDR3 length: 16 amino acids. CDR3 DNA sequence: TGCAGCGTTGGGCCGCAAGGGCTAGCGGTTAACAATGAGCAGTTCTTC. Residues: CSVGPQGLAVNNEQFF.

The chain combines TRBV10-3 with TRBJ2-7; weak D call: TRBD2 (5 bases). The germline CDR1 and CDR2 sequences are ENHRY and SYGVKD. This CDR3 has 16 residues. Deletions cut 6 bases from V and 0 bases from J, with 18 bases between. As DNA, the CDR3 is TGTGCCATCAGCCCATCCGGAAGCGGCAGCTCCTACGAGCAGTACTTC. Translating gives CAISPSGSGSSYEQYF.

The V gene is TRBV4-3, the J gene TRBJ1-5; 7 bases line up with TRBD1. J lost 7 bases, V lost 1 base, and 4 bases had no gene match. Germline CDR1 LGHNA, CDR2 YSLEER. The CDR3 extends over 14 amino acids. CDR3 amino acids: CASSQGAGGQPQHF. CDR3 nucleotides: TGCGCCAGCAGCCAAGGGGCAGGGGGACAGCCCCAGCATTTT.

The chain couples TRBV7-9 to TRBJ1-2; 8 bases line up with TRBD1. The CDR3 covers 16 residues. With 0 bases clipped from V and 0 bases from J, the junction kept 3 bases outside the gene matches. The V gene's germline CDR1 is SEHNR and CDR2 FQNEAQ (reference sequence). In DNA form, the CDR3 reads TGTGCCAGCAGCTTAGCGACAGGGGAAACTAACTATGGCTACACCTTC. Amino acids: CASSLATGETNYGYTF.

The rearrangement uses TRBV6-5 and TRBJ2-1, with D possibly being TRBD2 (6 bases). Germline CDR1 and CDR2: MNHEY and SVGAGI. The germline V and J ends were trimmed by 1 base and 0 bases, with 7 bases remaining between them. The CDR3 has 15 amino acids. CDR3 bases: TGTGCCAGCAGTTACTTCGGGAGCTCCTACAATGAGCAGTTCTTC. This codes for CASSYFGSSYNEQFF.

In this sample, this clone turned up a few times. The chain has TRBV19 and TRBJ1-5, with 7 bases that match TRBD1. The CDR3 consists of 14 residues. The junction had 5 bases not matched to a gene; V was cut back by 5 bases and J by 4 bases. Germline values: CDR1 LNHDA, CDR2 SQIVND (reference sequence). The CDR3 sequence: CASSRGTVNQPQHF. In DNA, the CDR3 is TGTGCCAGTAGTCGGGGGACAGTTAATCAGCCCCAGCATTTT.

The rearrangement uses TRBV6-5 and TRBJ2-2, with D perhaps matching TRBD1 (6 bases). Germline CDR1 and CDR2: MNHEY and SVGAGI. The CDR3 totals 14 residues. Trimming removed 5 bases at V and 7 bases at J, with 14 bases between. The CDR3 DNA reads as TGTGCCAGCAGTCCCACAGGGTACGGCGGGGAGCTGTTTTTT. This gives the protein CASSPTGYGGELFF.

This chain uses TRBV6-8 with TRBJ2-5; D possibly corresponds to TRBD2 (5 bases). This CDR3 spans 13 amino acids. The germline V gene encodes CDR1 MNHGY and CDR2 SAAAGT. V was pared by 8 bases and J by 2 bases, with 12 bases between. DNA for the CDR3: TGTGCCAGCTGGGAGCAGCCGCAAGAGACCCAGTACTTC. Residues: CASWEQPQETQYF.

This clone ranks as medium-sized. This chain joins TRBV27 and TRBJ2-7, with D tentatively TRBD1 (5 bases). The V gene's germline CDR1 is MNHEY and CDR2 SMNVEV (reference sequence). The length of the CDR3 is 15 residues. V lost 5 bases and J 1 base, leaving 15 bases between the germline ends. The CDR3 is CASSMTAFYSYEQYF. The CDR3 DNA sequence: TGTGCCAGCAGTATGACAGCGTTCTATTCCTACGAGCAGTACTTC.

The rearrangement links TRBV7-9 to TRBJ2-5, with TRBD2 as a possible D gene (6 bases). Germline V CDR1 and CDR2: SEHNR, FQNEAQ (reference sequence). The length of the CDR3 is 13 residues. V was clipped by 5 bases and J by 3 bases, with 10 bases between them. Here the CDR3 DNA reads TGTGCCAGCAGCCCCAGACTAGAAGAGACCCAGTACTTC. Its protein is CASSPRLEETQYF.

The chain couples TRBV13 to TRBJ2-7; D gene ambiguous. Germline lookup yields CDR1 PRHDT and CDR2 FYEKMQ (reference sequence). The CDR3 runs 15 residues. The ends were cut back, 0 bases at V and 0 bases at J, with 9 bases in the middle. DNA of the CDR3: TGTGCCAGCAGCTTAGGACTCAAAAGCTCCTACGAGCAGTACTTC. Translation: CASSLGLKSSYEQYF.